These 5 T cell receptor beta chains were sequenced from one sample in a study of blood T cell repertoires in COVID-19. Only in-frame clones appear in the TCRdb table, and some are missing; sequencing was by immunoSEQ multiplex PCR. Found here are 200,000 to 250,000 clones, roughly 82% of them singletons; the top ten hold about 9%. Sequencing was done on a sample of peripheral blood. The receptors here all came from a man aged 45 to 65 with active or convalescent COVID-19.

The CDR3 coding sequence is TGTGCCAGCAGCTTTAGTTTGGTAGCCGTTGGTGATGAGCAGTTCTTC. Its protein product is CASSFSLVAVGDEQFF. V gene TRBV7-9 combines with J gene TRBJ2-1; D gene unclear. The germline V and J ends were trimmed by 3 bases and 8 bases, with 20 bases remaining between them. This CDR3 has 16 amino acids. CDR1 SEHNR and CDR2 FQNEAQ come from the germline V gene (reference sequence).

Concerning this clone: The sample contains more than one DNA sequence encoding this CDR3. The V gene is TRBV5-4, the J gene TRBJ2-3; 7 bases are a match to TRBD2. The CDR3 contains 15 residues. V lost 4 bases, J lost 2 bases, and 7 bases stayed unmatched. CDR1 is SGHNT, CDR2 YYREEE, per germline (reference sequence). CDR3 nucleotides: TGTGCCAGCAGCCCCCCAGGGACTAACACAGATACGCAGTATTTT. Protein product: CASSPPGTNTDTQYF.

The chain is built from TRBV4-1 and TRBJ1-6, with a weak D call TRBD1 (6 bases). Trimming took off 4 bases at V and 7 bases at J, with 20 bases between the two ends. CDR1 and CDR2 (germline): MGHRA, YSYEKL. The CDR3 sequence is 17 residues long. CDR3 sequence (DNA): TGCGCCAGCAGCCTCCACTCAGGGGCCTTCTTAAATTCACCCCTCCACTTT. Translating it yields CASSLHSGAFLNSPLHF.

The chain recombines TRBV28 with TRBJ2-1, with 15 bases identical to TRBD2. Germline V lookup: CDR1 MDHEN, CDR2 SYDVKM. This CDR3 is 18 amino acids long. V lost 6 bases and J lost 0; bases outside the gene matches: 6. CDR3 sequence: CASRKGLAGGSSYNEQFF. In DNA, the CDR3 is TGTGCCAGCAGAAAAGGACTAGCGGGGGGGAGCTCCTACAATGAGCAGTTCTTC.

V usage is TRBV19 and J usage is TRBJ2-1; 13 bases map to TRBD2. With 0 bases clipped from V and 10 bases from J, the junction kept 9 bases outside the gene matches. Germline-derived CDR1 and CDR2 are LNHDA and SQIVND (reference sequence). CDR3 length equals 17 residues. CDR3 DNA: TGTGCCAGTAGTATAGATCTATGGACTAGCGGGGGACGAGAGCAGTTCTTC. It yields the protein CASSIDLWTSGGREQFF. Supplemented by reference TRBV19 and TRBJ2-1, the full variable domain reads DGGITQSPKYLFRKEGQNVTLSCEQNLNHDAMYWYRQDPGQGLRLIYYSQIVNDFQKGDIAEGYSVSREKKESFPLTVTSAQKNPTAFYLCASSIDLWTSGGREQFFGPGTRLTVL.